Described below is a single T cell receptor beta chain sequence and its context. Its target is unknown. This record comes from a study of cytomegalovirus exposure and HLA in healthy donors. Study summary: Inside one of the first data releases sat around 80 million unique TCRs taken from HLA-typed donors. Most donors, approximately 82% of over 350 genotyped, fell in the Caucasian-associated ancestry cluster. Findings of the study overall: It was only CMV serostatus that was available as immune exposure information. DRB1 had the most TCR associations and HLA-C the fewest, a later analysis found, with rates varying by HLA locus.

Vbeta (60) and Jbeta (13) primers were used in the PCR. The protocol was immunoSEQ multiplex PCR, while the TCRdb copy is restricted to in-frame clones and leaves out a portion. The sample comprises about 140,000 clones, more than 60% of which are singletons, and about 10% rests with the top ten. The V gene's germline CDR1 is SGHRS and CDR2 YFSETQ. This CDR3 is built from 14 residues. Deletions cut 2 bases from V and 7 bases from J, with 15 bases between. The V and J genes are TRBV5-1 and TRBJ1-1; D possibly corresponds to TRBD1 (5 bases). This TCR derives from a young man in good health and CMV-seropositive. Source material: PBMCs. CDR3 DNA: TGCGCCAGCAGCTTTTATGGGGAAAGGGGTGAAGCTTTCTTT. The encoded protein is CASSFYGERGEAFF.